This T cell receptor (beta chain) derives from a study of blood T cell repertoires in COVID-19. Clones were sequenced by immunoSEQ multiplex PCR, and TCRdb holds only the in-frame ones, with some missing. The profile shows roughly 700,000 clones, 85% to 90% of them singletons. Trimming took 7 bases from V and 7 from J; bases not matched to a gene: 9. The CDR3 totals 13 residues. From germline, CDR1 is SGHNT and CDR2 YYREEE (reference sequence). The source of this sequence is a woman in her late teens or twenties with acute or convalescent COVID-19. The J gene is TRBJ1-2, the V gene TRBV5-4; 8 bases match TRBD1. The sequencing input was peripheral blood. The CDR3 bases are TGTGCCAGCGGGACAGGTTGGGTGCCTGGCTACACCTTC. Residues: CASGTGWVPGYTF. The entire variable domain, with the rest obtained from reference TRBV5-4 and TRBJ1-2, is as follows: ETGVTQSPTHLIKTRGQQVTLRCSSQSGHNTVSWYQQALGQGPQFIFQYYREEENGRGNFPPRFSGLQFPNYSSELNVNALELDDSALYLCASGTGWVPGYTFGSGTRLTVV.